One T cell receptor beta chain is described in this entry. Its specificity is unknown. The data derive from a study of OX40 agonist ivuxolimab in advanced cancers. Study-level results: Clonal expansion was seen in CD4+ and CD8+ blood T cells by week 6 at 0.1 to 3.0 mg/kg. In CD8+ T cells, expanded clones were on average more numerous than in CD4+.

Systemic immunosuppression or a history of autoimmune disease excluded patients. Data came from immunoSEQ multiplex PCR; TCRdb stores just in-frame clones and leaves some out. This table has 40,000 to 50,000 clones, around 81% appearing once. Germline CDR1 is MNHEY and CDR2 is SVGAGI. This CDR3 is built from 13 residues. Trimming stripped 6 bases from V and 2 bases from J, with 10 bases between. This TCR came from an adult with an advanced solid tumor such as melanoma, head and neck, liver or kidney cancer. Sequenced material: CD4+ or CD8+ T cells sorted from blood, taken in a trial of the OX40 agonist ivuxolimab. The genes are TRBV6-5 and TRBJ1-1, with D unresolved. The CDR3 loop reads CASSLEGNTEAFF. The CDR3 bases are TGTGCCAGCAGCCTGGAGGGAAACACTGAAGCTTTCTTT.